This T cell receptor (beta chain) is drawn from a study of prognosis after radiotherapy for stage I lung cancer. Study overall: The enrollment of patients with stage I non-small cell lung cancer occurred between 2018 and early 2019. SBRT spanned 3 to 5 fractions, reaching a biologically effective dose of at least 100 Gy.

CDR3 length: 15 amino acids. Germline values: CDR1 SGHVS, CDR2 FQNEAQ. The TCR beta CDR3 region was amplified from genomic DNA, with two rounds of multiplex PCR being used for the amplification. Gene-specific primers for each TRBV and TRBJ gene drove first-round PCR. MiXCR, run by TCRdb on the multiplex PCR reads, gives a single entry per CDR3 protein. The table has around 20,000 distinct CDR3 sequences, around 50% seen once; the top ten hold 27%. With respect to this clonotype: A read error is likely here: a far larger clone is one base away.

This specimen consisted of PBMCs, obtained before or after stereotactic body radiation therapy (not recorded which). This TCR came from a donor over 45 with non-small cell lung cancer. The chain uses TRBV7-8 and TRBJ2-7, with 7 bases lining up with TRBD2. The CDR3 reads CSSSLARGLTYEQYF. CDR3 nucleotide sequence: TGTTCCAGCAGCTTAGCCCGGGGACTAACCTACGAGCAGTACTTC.